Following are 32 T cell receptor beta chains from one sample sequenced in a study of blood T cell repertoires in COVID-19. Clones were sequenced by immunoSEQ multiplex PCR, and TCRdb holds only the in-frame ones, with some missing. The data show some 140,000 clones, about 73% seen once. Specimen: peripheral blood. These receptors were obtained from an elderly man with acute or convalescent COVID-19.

The CDR3 coding sequence is TGTGCCACCAGTGGGTCCGGGGGGGCAGGGGAGACCCAGTACTTC. Amino acid sequence: CATSGSGGAGETQYF. The rearrangement joins TRBV24-1 to TRBJ2-5; 8 bases are a match to TRBD2. Germline assignment: CDR1 KGHDR and CDR2 SFDVKD. The CDR3 runs to 15 residues. Losses at the gene ends were 5 bases for V and 5 bases for J; bases not matched to a gene: 9.

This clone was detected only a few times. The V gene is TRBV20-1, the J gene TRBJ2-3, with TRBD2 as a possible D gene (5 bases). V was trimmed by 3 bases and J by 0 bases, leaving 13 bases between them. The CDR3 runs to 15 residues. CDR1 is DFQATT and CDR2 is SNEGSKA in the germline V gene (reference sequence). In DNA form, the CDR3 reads TGCAGTGCTAGTCAGGCTAGCAGTAGCACAGATACGCAGTATTTT. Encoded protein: CSASQASSSTDTQYF.

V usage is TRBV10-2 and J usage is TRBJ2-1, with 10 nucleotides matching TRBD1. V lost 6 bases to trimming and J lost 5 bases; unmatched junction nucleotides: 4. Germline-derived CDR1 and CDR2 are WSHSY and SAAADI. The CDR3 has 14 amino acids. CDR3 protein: CASSQDRGDNEQFF. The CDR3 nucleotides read TGCGCCAGCAGCCAGGACAGGGGGGACAATGAGCAGTTCTTC.

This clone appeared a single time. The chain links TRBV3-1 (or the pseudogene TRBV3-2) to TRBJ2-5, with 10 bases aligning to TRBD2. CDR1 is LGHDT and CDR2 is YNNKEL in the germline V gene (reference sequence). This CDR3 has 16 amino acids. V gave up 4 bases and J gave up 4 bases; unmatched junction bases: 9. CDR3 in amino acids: CASSRVLAGVSETQYF. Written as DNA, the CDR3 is TGTGCCAGCAGCCGGGTGCTAGCGGGGGTATCAGAGACCCAGTACTTC.

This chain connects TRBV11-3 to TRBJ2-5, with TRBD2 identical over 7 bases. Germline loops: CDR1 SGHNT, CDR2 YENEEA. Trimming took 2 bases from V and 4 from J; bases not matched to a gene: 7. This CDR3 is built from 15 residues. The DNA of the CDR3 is TGTGCCAGCAGCTTATCGGGGGGAGTATCAGAGACCCAGTACTTC. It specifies CASSLSGGVSETQYF.

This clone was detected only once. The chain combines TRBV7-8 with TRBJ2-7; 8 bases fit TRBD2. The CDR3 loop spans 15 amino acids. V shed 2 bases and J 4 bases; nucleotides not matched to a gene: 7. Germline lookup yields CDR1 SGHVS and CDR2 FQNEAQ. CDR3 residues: CASSLTGGGPYEQYF. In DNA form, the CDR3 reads TGTGCCAGCAGCTTAACGGGCGGGGGGCCGTACGAGCAGTACTTC.

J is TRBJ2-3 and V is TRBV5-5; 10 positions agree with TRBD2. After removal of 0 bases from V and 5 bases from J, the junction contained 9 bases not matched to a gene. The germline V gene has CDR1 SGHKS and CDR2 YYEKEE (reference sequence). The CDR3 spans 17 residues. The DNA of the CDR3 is TGTGCCAGCAGCTTGGGACCCAGCGGGGGGGCCGTAGATACGCAGTATTTT. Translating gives CASSLGPSGGAVDTQYF.

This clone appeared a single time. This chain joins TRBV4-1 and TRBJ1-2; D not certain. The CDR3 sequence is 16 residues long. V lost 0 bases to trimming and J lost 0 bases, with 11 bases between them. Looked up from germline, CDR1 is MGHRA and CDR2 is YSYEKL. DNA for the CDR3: TGCGCCAGCAGCCAAGATCTGGGCAGTTCTAACTATGGCTACACCTTC. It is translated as CASSQDLGSSNYGYTF.

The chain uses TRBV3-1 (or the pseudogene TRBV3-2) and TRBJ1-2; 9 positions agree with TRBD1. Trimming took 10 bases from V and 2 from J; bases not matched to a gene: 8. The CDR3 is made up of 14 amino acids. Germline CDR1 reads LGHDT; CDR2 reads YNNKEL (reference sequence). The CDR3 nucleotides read TGTGCCACCCAGACGACAGGGGGAAACTATGGCTACACCTTC. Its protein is CATQTTGGNYGYTF.

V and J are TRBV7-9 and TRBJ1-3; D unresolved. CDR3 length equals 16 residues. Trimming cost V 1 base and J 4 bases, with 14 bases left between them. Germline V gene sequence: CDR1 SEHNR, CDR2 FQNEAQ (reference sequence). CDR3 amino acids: CASSLGSTTSGNTIYF. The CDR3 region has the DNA TGTGCCAGCAGCTTAGGCTCGACGACATCCGGAAACACCATATATTTT.

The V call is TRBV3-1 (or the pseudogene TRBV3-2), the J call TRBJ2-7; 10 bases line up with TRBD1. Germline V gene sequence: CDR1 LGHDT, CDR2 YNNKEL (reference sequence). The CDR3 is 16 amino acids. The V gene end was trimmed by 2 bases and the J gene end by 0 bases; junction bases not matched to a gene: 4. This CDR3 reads CASSQTGDRGSYEQYF. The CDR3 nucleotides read TGTGCCAGCAGCCAAACTGGGGACAGGGGCTCCTACGAGCAGTACTTC.

CDR3 residues: CASSQDRGHGYTF. The DNA for the CDR3 is TGTGCCAGCAGCCAAGACAGGGGGCACGGCTACACCTTC. The chain has TRBV3-1 (or the pseudogene TRBV3-2) and TRBJ1-2; 8 nucleotides align to TRBD1. J was trimmed by 8 bases and V by 0 bases; bases with no gene match: 2. The CDR3 covers 13 residues. Germline assignment: CDR1 LGHDT and CDR2 YNNKEL (reference sequence).

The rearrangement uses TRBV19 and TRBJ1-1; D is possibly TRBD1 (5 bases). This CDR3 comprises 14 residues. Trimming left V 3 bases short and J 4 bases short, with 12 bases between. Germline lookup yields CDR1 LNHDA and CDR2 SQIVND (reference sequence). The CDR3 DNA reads TGTGCCAGTAGTATTGCGGGGCCCCCCACTGAAGCTTTCTTT. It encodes CASSIAGPPTEAFF.

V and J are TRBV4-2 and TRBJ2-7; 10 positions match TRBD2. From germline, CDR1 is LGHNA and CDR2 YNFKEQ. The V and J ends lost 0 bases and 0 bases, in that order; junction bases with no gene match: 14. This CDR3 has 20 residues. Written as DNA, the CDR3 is TGTGCCAGCAGCCAAGATCGGGCCAGCGGGGGGGGTGAGATCTCCTACGAGCAGTACTTC. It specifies CASSQDRASGGGEISYEQYF.

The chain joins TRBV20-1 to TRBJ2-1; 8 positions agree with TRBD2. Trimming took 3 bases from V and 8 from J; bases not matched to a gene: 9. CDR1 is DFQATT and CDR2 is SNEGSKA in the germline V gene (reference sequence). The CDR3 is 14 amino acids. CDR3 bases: TGCAGTGCTAGTGATAGCGGGGCATCGGATGAGCAGTTCTTC. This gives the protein CSASDSGASDEQFF.

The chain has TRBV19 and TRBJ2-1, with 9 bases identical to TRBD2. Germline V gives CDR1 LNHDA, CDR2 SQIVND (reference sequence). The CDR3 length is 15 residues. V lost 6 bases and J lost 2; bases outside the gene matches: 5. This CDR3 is CASRAGGQTYNEQFF. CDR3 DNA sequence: TGTGCCAGTAGAGCGGGGGGACAAACCTACAATGAGCAGTTCTTC.

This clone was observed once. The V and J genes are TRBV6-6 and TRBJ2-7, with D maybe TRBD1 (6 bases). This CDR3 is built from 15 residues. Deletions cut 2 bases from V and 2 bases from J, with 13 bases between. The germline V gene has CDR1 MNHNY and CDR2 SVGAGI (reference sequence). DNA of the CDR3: TGTGCCAGCAGTTACCCCCCGGACAGAGCCTACGAGCAGTACGTC. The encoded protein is CASSYPPDRAYEQYV.

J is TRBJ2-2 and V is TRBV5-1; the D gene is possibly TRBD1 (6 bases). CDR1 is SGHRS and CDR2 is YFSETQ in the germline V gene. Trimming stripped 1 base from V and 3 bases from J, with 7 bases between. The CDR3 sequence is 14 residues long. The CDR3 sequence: CASSLRTDTGELFF. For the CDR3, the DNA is TGCGCCAGCAGCTTGCGGACAGACACCGGGGAGCTGTTTTTT.

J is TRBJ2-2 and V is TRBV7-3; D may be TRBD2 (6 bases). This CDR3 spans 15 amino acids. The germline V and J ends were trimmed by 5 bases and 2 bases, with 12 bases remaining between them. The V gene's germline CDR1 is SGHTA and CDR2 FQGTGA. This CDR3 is CASSDSGLNTGELFF. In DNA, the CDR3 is TGTGCCAGCAGCGATTCGGGACTTAACACCGGGGAGCTGTTTTTT.

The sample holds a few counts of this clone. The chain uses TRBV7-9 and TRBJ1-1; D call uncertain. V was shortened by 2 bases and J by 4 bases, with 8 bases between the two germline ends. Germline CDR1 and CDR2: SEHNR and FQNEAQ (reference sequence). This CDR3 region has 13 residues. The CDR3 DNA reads TGTGCCAGCAGCTTAAGTGAGGTCACTGAAGCTTTCTTT. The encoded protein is CASSLSEVTEAFF.

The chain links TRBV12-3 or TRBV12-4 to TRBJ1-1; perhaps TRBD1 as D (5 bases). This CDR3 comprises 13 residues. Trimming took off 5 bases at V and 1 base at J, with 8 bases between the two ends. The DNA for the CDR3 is TGTGCCAGCAGTCAGGGCGCGAACACTGAAGCTTTCTTT. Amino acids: CASSQGANTEAFF.

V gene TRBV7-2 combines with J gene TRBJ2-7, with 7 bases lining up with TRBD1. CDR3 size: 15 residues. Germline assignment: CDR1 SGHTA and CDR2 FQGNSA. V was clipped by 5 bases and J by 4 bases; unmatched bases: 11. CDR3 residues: CASSQSGTENYEQYV. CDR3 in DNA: TGTGCCAGCAGCCAGTCCGGGACAGAGAATTACGAGCAGTACGTC.

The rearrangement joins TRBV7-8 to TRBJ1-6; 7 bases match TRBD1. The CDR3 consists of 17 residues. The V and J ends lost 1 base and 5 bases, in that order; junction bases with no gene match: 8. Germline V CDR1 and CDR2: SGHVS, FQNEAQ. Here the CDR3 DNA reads TGTGCCAGCAGCTTAGGGTACAGGGGTCTTAATAATTCACCCCTCCACTTT. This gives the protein CASSLGYRGLNNSPLHF.

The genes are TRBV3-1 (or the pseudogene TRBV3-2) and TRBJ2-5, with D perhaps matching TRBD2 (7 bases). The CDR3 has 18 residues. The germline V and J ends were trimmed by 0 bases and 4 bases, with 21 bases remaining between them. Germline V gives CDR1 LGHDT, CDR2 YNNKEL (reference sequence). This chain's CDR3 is CASSQDLVRGAGGETQYF. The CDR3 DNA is TGTGCCAGCAGCCAAGATTTGGTCCGGGGGGCTGGCGGAGAGACCCAGTACTTC.

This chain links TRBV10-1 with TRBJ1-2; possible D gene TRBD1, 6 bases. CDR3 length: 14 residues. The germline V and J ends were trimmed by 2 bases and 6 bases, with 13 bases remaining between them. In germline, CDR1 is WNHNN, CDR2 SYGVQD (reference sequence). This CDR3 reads CASSENRAMDGYTF. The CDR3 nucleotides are TGCGCCAGCAGTGAGAACAGGGCGATGGATGGCTACACCTTC.

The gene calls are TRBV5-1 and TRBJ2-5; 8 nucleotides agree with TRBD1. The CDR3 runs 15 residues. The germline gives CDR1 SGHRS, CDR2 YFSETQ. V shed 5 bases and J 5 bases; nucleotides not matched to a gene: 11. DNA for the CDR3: TGCGCCAGCAGTCGCGACCCAGGGGGCGCGGAGACCCAGTACTTC. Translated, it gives CASSRDPGGAETQYF.

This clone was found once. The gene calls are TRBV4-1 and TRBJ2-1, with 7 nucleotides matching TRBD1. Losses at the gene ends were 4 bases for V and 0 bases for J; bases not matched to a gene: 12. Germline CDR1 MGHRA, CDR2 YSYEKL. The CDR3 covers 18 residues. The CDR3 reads CASSRLQGPLSSYNEQFF. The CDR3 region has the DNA TGCGCCAGCAGCCGCCTACAGGGGCCGCTAAGCTCCTACAATGAGCAGTTCTTC.

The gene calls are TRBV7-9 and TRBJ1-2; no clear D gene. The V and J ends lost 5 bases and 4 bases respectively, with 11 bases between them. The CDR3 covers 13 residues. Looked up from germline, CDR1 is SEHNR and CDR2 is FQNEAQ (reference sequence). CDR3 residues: CASSPANGYGYTF. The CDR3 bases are TGTGCCAGCAGCCCCGCGAATGGCTATGGCTACACCTTC.

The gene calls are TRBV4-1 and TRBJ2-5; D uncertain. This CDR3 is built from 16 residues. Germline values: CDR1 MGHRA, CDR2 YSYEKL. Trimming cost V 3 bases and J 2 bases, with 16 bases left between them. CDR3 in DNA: TGCGCCAGCAGCCATACCGCGGCCCCGGTTCAAGAGACCCAGTACTTC. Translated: CASSHTAAPVQETQYF.

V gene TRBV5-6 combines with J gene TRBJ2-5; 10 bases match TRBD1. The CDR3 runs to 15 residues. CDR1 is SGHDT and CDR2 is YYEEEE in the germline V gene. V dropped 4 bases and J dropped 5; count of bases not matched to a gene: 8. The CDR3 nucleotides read TGTGCCAGCAGCCAACGGACAGGGGGGGACGAGACCCAGTACTTC. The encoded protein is CASSQRTGGDETQYF.

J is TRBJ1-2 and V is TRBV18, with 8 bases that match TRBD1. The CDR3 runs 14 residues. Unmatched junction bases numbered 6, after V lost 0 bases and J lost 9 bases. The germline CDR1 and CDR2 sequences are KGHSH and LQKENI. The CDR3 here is CASSPPGQARSYTF. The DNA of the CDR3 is TGTGCCAGCTCACCACCGGGACAGGCACGAAGCTACACCTTC.

As DNA, the CDR3 is TGTGCCAGCAGTTACTCGCACAGGGGGAGCAATCAGCCCCAGCATTTT. Residues: CASSYSHRGSNQPQHF. The V and J genes are TRBV6-5 and TRBJ1-5, with 8 bases matching TRBD1. Germline CDR1 MNHEY, CDR2 SVGAGI. This CDR3 comprises 16 residues. Losses at the gene ends were 0 bases for V and 1 base for J; bases not matched to a gene: 2.